These 27 T cell receptor beta chains were sequenced from one sample in a study of blood T cell repertoires in COVID-19. Produced via immunoSEQ multiplex PCR; TCRdb's table is partial and in-frame only. Of 240,000 or so clones in the sample, about 83% were seen once. The material sequenced was peripheral blood. These receptors came from a man older than 75 with acute or convalescent COVID-19.

This chain's CDR3 is CASSPPGQGGGQPQHF. CDR3 coding DNA: TGTGCCAGCTCACCCCCGGGACAGGGAGGCGGTCAGCCCCAGCATTTT. V usage is TRBV18 and J usage is TRBJ1-5; TRBD1 aligns across 9 bases. In germline, CDR1 is KGHSH, CDR2 LQKENI. Trimming took 3 bases from V and 6 from J; bases not matched to a gene: 9. The CDR3 totals 16 residues.

V is TRBV28 and J is TRBJ1-3, with 8 bases that match TRBD1. The CDR3 spans 15 residues. With 5 bases clipped from V and 10 bases from J, the junction kept 13 bases outside the gene matches. Germline CDR1 is MDHEN and CDR2 is SYDVKM. CDR3 coding DNA: TGTGCCAGCAGTCCGTATACGACAGGGGTTAGAACCATATATTTT. It yields the protein CASSPYTTGVRTIYF.

This clone was recorded only once. This rearrangement joins TRBV11-3 to TRBJ2-3; 11 bases are a match to TRBD1. With 4 bases clipped from V and 1 base from J, the junction kept 10 bases outside the gene matches. CDR1 is SGHNT, CDR2 YENEEA, per germline. The CDR3 contains 18 residues. The chain's CDR3 is CASSSPGQGVEGTDTQYF. CDR3 bases: TGTGCCAGCAGCTCCCCGGGACAGGGGGTTGAGGGCACAGATACGCAGTATTTT. The entire variable domain, with the rest obtained from reference TRBV11-3 and TRBJ2-3, is as follows: EAGVVQSPRYKIIEKKQPVAFWCNPISGHNTLYWYLQNLGQGPELLIRYENEEAVDDSQLPKDRFSAERLKGVDSTLKIQPAELGDSAVYLCASSSPGQGVEGTDTQYFGPGTRLTVL.

The gene calls are TRBV3-1 (or the pseudogene TRBV3-2) and TRBJ2-3; maybe TRBD1 (5 bases). CDR1 is LGHDT, CDR2 YNNKEL, per germline (reference sequence). The CDR3 spans 17 residues. Trimming took off 0 bases at V and 2 bases at J, with 15 bases between the two ends. CDR3 region: CASSQDLGATFTDTQYF. The CDR3 DNA is TGTGCCAGCAGCCAAGATCTTGGGGCCACCTTCACAGATACGCAGTATTTT.

V is TRBV5-1 and J is TRBJ2-3, with a weak D call TRBD1 (6 bases). Germline lookup yields CDR1 SGHRS and CDR2 YFSETQ. CDR3 length equals 15 residues. V was pared by 0 bases and J by 2 bases, with 10 bases between. The DNA for the CDR3 is TGCGCCAGCAGCTTGGCAGGGGCGACCACAGATACGCAGTATTTT. Translating gives CASSLAGATTDTQYF.

The gene calls are TRBV2 and TRBJ2-6; D uncertain. Germline values: CDR1 SNHLY, CDR2 FYNNEI. The CDR3 loop spans 15 amino acids. Trimming shortened V by 2 bases and J by 2 bases, and 7 bases separated the two germline ends. For the CDR3, the DNA is TGTGCCAGCAGTGAATTCCAGGCTGGGGCCAACGTCCTGACTTTC. It translates to CASSEFQAGANVLTF.

The rearrangement joins TRBV3-1 (or the pseudogene TRBV3-2) to TRBJ1-4, with 9 bases that match TRBD1. This CDR3 is 15 amino acids long. The V and J ends lost 1 base and 7 bases, in that order; junction bases with no gene match: 4. Germline CDR1 is LGHDT and CDR2 is YNNKEL (reference sequence). Written as DNA, the CDR3 is TGTGCCAGCAGCCAAGTACAGGGACAGGGTGAAAAACTGTTTTTT. It translates to CASSQVQGQGEKLFF.

With regard to this clone: This same CDR3 is encoded by further DNA sequences in the sample. The chain combines TRBV18 with TRBJ1-2; TRBD1 aligns across 7 bases. The CDR3 loop spans 13 amino acids. Germline values: CDR1 KGHSH, CDR2 LQKENI. V lost 2 bases and J lost 3; bases outside the gene matches: 0. CDR3 nucleotides: TGTGCCAGCTCACCAGGGACAGACTATGGCTACACCTTC. Protein: CASSPGTDYGYTF.

The chain employs TRBV14 and TRBJ2-1; TRBD2 is a possible D gene (5 bases). CDR1 and CDR2 from the germline V gene are SGHDN and FVKESK. Trimming cost V 0 bases and J 8 bases, with 11 bases left between them. CDR3 length: 14 residues. CDR3 bases: TGTGCCAGCAGCCAAGAATTCGGCGGGCATGAGCAGTTCTTC. Residues: CASSQEFGGHEQFF.

This sequence joins TRBV29-1 and TRBJ1-1; a possible D gene is TRBD1 (6 bases). The CDR3 has 13 residues. Germline V gene lookup returns CDR1 SQVTM and CDR2 ANQGSEA. V was clipped by 1 base and J by 0 bases, with 6 bases between them. CDR3 sequence reads: CSVEGTVNTEAFF. The CDR3 region has the DNA TGCAGCGTTGAAGGGACAGTGAACACTGAAGCTTTCTTT.

The rearrangement joins TRBV28 to TRBJ2-6; 8 bases are shared with TRBD1. The CDR3 is 17 amino acids. With V trimmed by 6 bases and J by 0 bases, 7 bases remained unmatched. Germline V gives CDR1 MDHEN, CDR2 SYDVKM. The CDR3 coding sequence is TGTGCCAGCAGGGAGGGACAGGAATTCTCTGGGGCCAACGTCCTGACTTTC. As protein: CASREGQEFSGANVLTF.

The rearrangement joins TRBV15 to TRBJ1-6; no clear D gene. With 5 bases removed from V and 0 bases from J, the gap between germline ends came to 17 bases. Germline-derived CDR1 and CDR2 are LNHNV and YYDKDF (reference sequence). This CDR3 has 18 residues. The CDR3 loop reads CATSPRKGGSSYNSPLHF. The CDR3 region has the DNA TGTGCCACCAGCCCCAGGAAGGGCGGGAGCTCCTATAATTCACCCCTCCACTTT.

A few counts support this clone. V gene TRBV29-1 combines with J gene TRBJ1-2; TRBD1 matches at 8 bases. In germline, CDR1 is SQVTM, CDR2 ANQGSEA. The CDR3 is 12 residues long. Trimming took 7 bases from V and 4 from J; bases not matched to a gene: 5. CDR3: CSARTGTYGYTF. In nucleotides, the CDR3 is TGCAGCGCTCGGACAGGGACCTATGGCTACACCTTC.

The rearrangement links TRBV7-2 to TRBJ2-5; tentatively, D is TRBD2 (5 bases). The germline V gene has CDR1 SGHTA and CDR2 FQGNSA. Trimming took 1 base from V and 5 from J, leaving 14 bases between them. This CDR3 is 15 amino acids long. CDR3 loop: CASSLVAGPGETQYF. The CDR3 DNA sequence: TGTGCCAGCAGCTTAGTTGCGGGCCCGGGGGAGACCCAGTACTTC.

The genes are TRBV7-9 and TRBJ2-2; possible D gene TRBD2, 6 bases. CDR1 SEHNR and CDR2 FQNEAQ come from the germline V gene (reference sequence). This CDR3 is 16 amino acids long. V was shortened by 2 bases and J by 10 bases, with 20 bases between the two germline ends. The CDR3 coding sequence is TGTGCCAGCAGCTTATCCGGTGGAGGGGAGTTTGCGGAGCTGTTTTTT. It yields the protein CASSLSGGGEFAELFF.

V and J are TRBV19 and TRBJ2-3; TRBD2 matches at 8 bases. The germline gives CDR1 LNHDA, CDR2 SQIVND (reference sequence). The CDR3 consists of 14 residues. Losses at the gene ends were 8 bases for V and 0 bases for J; bases not matched to a gene: 4. CDR3 nucleotides: TGTGCCAGTCGGGCTAGCGGGAGCACAGATACGCAGTATTTT. It specifies CASRASGSTDTQYF. Full variable domain (outside the CDR3, taken from reference TRBV19 and TRBJ2-3): DGGITQSPKYLFRKEGQNVTLSCEQNLNHDAMYWYRQDPGQGLRLIYYSQIVNDFQKGDIAEGYSVSREKKESFPLTVTSAQKNPTAFYLCASRASGSTDTQYFGPGTRLTVL.

J is TRBJ1-4 and V is TRBV5-5; 11 bases are shared with TRBD1. This CDR3 spans 14 amino acids. V dropped 5 bases and J dropped 6; count of bases not matched to a gene: 3. The germline CDR1 and CDR2 sequences are SGHKS and YYEKEE (reference sequence). The DNA of the CDR3 is TGTGCCAGCAGTTGGACAGGGGGCGATGAAAAACTGTTTTTT. It specifies CASSWTGGDEKLFF.

CDR3 sequence (DNA): TGCGCCAGCAGTGAGTCGCGGTCGAACACTGAAGCTTTCTTT. Protein sequence: CASSESRSNTEAFF. The gene calls are TRBV10-2 and TRBJ1-1; no definite D call. The CDR3 sequence is 14 residues long. CDR1 WSHSY and CDR2 SAAADI come from the germline V gene. V was trimmed by 0 bases and J by 1 base, leaving 6 bases between them.

J is TRBJ2-3 and V is TRBV5-3; TRBD2 might be the D (7 bases). TRBV5-3 is placed among ORFs of uncertain function. With 6 bases removed from V and 2 bases from J, the gap between germline ends came to 28 bases. This CDR3 has 19 residues. CDR3 residues: CARTHSGAGARGNTDTQYF. The CDR3 coding sequence is TGTGCCAGAACCCACTCGGGGGCGGGAGCGCGGGGAAACACAGATACGCAGTATTTT.

In regard to this clone: Other DNA sequences of this sample code for an identical CDR3. The V and J genes are TRBV2 and TRBJ1-5; D gene ambiguous. The germline gives CDR1 SNHLY, CDR2 FYNNEI. The CDR3 has 13 residues. Trimming cost V 4 bases and J 4 bases, with 8 bases left between them. CDR3 protein: CASSGQRNQPQHF. The CDR3 DNA follows: TGTGCCAGCAGTGGGCAGCGAAATCAGCCCCAGCATTTT.

DNA of the CDR3: TGTGCCAGCAGCGCTAGCGGGGGGGCAGATACGCAGTATTTT. It encodes CASSASGGADTQYF. J is TRBJ2-3 and V is TRBV7-2; 12 positions agree with TRBD2. The CDR3 has 14 residues. Germline assignment: CDR1 SGHTA and CDR2 FQGNSA. With 5 bases clipped from V and 4 bases from J, the junction kept 1 base outside the gene matches. Complete variable domain (other parts from reference TRBV7-2 and TRBJ2-3): GAGVSQSPSNKVTEKGKDVELRCDPISGHTALYWYRQSLGQGLEFLIYFQGNSAPDKSGLPSDRFSAERTGGSVSTLTIQRTQQEDSAVYLCASSASGGADTQYFGPGTRLTVL.

In regard to this clone: Within the sample, other DNA sequences also encode this same CDR3. The CDR3 protein is CASSLQGGTEAFF. In DNA, the CDR3 is TGTGCCAGCAGCTTACAAGGGGGAACTGAAGCTTTCTTT. The rearrangement links TRBV5-4 to TRBJ1-1; TRBD1 might be the D (6 bases). The CDR3 runs 13 residues. Germline CDR1 is SGHNT and CDR2 is YYREEE (reference sequence). Trimming stripped 2 bases from V and 5 bases from J, with 10 bases between. Drawing the rest from reference TRBV5-4 and TRBJ1-1, the complete variable domain is ETGVTQSPTHLIKTRGQQVTLRCSSQSGHNTVSWYQQALGQGPQFIFQYYREEENGRGNFPPRFSGLQFPNYSSELNVNALELDDSALYLCASSLQGGTEAFFGQGTRLTVV.

The genes are TRBV13 and TRBJ2-1; TRBD2 matches 9 bases. CDR3 length: 16 residues. Unmatched junction bases numbered 11, after V lost 5 bases and J lost 6 bases. CDR1 and CDR2 (germline): PRHDT, FYEKMQ (reference sequence). CDR3 sequence (DNA): TGTGCCAGCAGCCCCCGAGTAGCGGGAGTTTTCAATGAGCAGTTCTTC. This gives the protein CASSPRVAGVFNEQFF.

This clone was detected once. This chain connects TRBV7-2 to TRBJ2-2, with D possibly TRBD2 on 5 matching bases. Germline CDR1 reads SGHTA; CDR2 reads FQGNSA. Trimming removed 5 bases from V and 2 bases from J, with 15 bases in between. The CDR3 is made up of 16 amino acids. The CDR3 is CASSPPQRPNTGELFF. DNA of the CDR3: TGTGCCAGCAGCCCTCCCCAGCGGCCTAACACCGGGGAGCTGTTTTTT. Drawing the rest from reference TRBV7-2 and TRBJ2-2, the complete variable domain is GAGVSQSPSNKVTEKGKDVELRCDPISGHTALYWYRQSLGQGLEFLIYFQGNSAPDKSGLPSDRFSAERTGGSVSTLTIQRTQQEDSAVYLCASSPPQRPNTGELFFGEGSRLTVL.

The V and J genes are TRBV7-2 and TRBJ2-2; perhaps TRBD1 as D (5 bases). Germline CDR1 and CDR2: SGHTA and FQGNSA. Trimming took off 3 bases at V and 5 bases at J, with 16 bases between the two ends. The length of the CDR3 is 16 residues. The CDR3 region is CASSLSSRVRTGELFF. CDR3 sequence (DNA): TGTGCCAGCAGCTTGTCATCCAGGGTTAGAACCGGGGAGCTGTTTTTT.

V is TRBV7-6 and J is TRBJ2-7; 11 bases are shared with TRBD2. Germline-derived CDR1 and CDR2 are SGHVS and FNYEAQ. After removal of 5 bases from V and 2 bases from J, the junction contained 8 bases not matched to a gene. The length of the CDR3 is 16 residues. For the CDR3, the DNA is TGTGCCAGCAGCCTCGGGACTAGCGGTCTCCCCTACGAGCAGTACTTC. Translating it yields CASSLGTSGLPYEQYF.

This clone was detected once. The rearrangement links TRBV28 to TRBJ2-7; 9 bases line up with TRBD1. With 4 bases clipped from V and 6 bases from J, the junction kept 4 bases outside the gene matches. This CDR3 is 13 amino acids long. CDR1 is MDHEN and CDR2 is SYDVKM in the germline V gene. The CDR3 DNA sequence: TGTGCCAGCAGTTGGACAGGGGAAGGCGAGCAGTACTTC. The encoded protein is CASSWTGEGEQYF.